These T cell receptor beta chains were read from a single sample in a study of vaccination effects on CD4 cells after COVID-19. The protocol was immunoSEQ multiplex PCR, while the TCRdb copy is restricted to in-frame clones and leaves out a portion. The profile shows about 23,000 clones, 55% to 80% of them singletons. These receptors have no identified antigens. The input for sequencing was CD4+ T cells from PBMCs cultured with SARS-CoV-2 spike peptides, taken before COVID-19 vaccination. The receptors stem from a human donor who received a COVID-19 vaccine. The CDR3 runs from the conserved cysteine through the conserved F or W. The order of the fields is V gene, J gene, D gene, clone size, CDR3 protein, CDR3 DNA. D genes are given only for firm matches. Expanded clones get a size class; other rows say once, few or many, or leave the size out.

v_call: TRBV2; j_call: TRBJ1-2; d_call: NA; clone_size: NA; cdr3_aa: CASSEMDTPTGYTF; cdr3_nt: TGTGCCAGCAGTGAAATGGACACCCCAACTGGCTACACCTTC
v_call: TRBV9; j_call: TRBJ2-1; d_call: NA; clone_size: NA; cdr3_aa: CASSVFRGSYNEQFF; cdr3_nt: TGTGCCAGCAGCGTCTTTCGCGGTAGCTACAATGAGCAGTTCTTC
v_call: TRBV4-2; j_call: TRBJ2-2; d_call: TRBD1; clone_size: NA; cdr3_aa: CASSQAAAGGTGELFF; cdr3_nt: TGTGCCAGCAGCCAGGCAGCGGCAGGGGGCACCGGGGAGCTGTTTTTT
v_call: TRBV6-6; j_call: TRBJ2-3; d_call: NA; clone_size: NA; cdr3_aa: CASSFGQFTDTQYF; cdr3_nt: TGTGCCAGCAGTTTCGGACAGTTCACAGATACGCAGTATTTT
v_call: TRBV25-1; j_call: TRBJ2-3; d_call: TRBD2; clone_size: NA; cdr3_aa: CASSESGGGVDTQYF; cdr3_nt: TGTGCCAGCAGTGAATCGGGCGGGGGTGTAGATACGCAGTATTTT
v_call: TRBV27; j_call: TRBJ1-2; d_call: TRBD1; clone_size: few; cdr3_aa: CASRGLGGANGYTF; cdr3_nt: TGTGCCAGCAGGGGTTTAGGGGGCGCAAATGGCTACACCTTC
v_call: TRBV5-6; j_call: TRBJ1-6; d_call: NA; clone_size: NA; cdr3_aa: CASSLRQTLMGSPLHF; cdr3_nt: TGTGCCAGCAGCTTAAGACAGACTCTGATGGGATCACCCCTCCACTTT
v_call: TRBV30; j_call: TRBJ2-2; d_call: TRBD1; clone_size: NA; cdr3_aa: CAWSVLSFGTVLTGELFF; cdr3_nt: TGTGCCTGGAGTGTACTAAGCTTCGGGACAGTACTCACCGGGGAGCTGTTTTTT
v_call: TRBV25-1; j_call: TRBJ2-1; d_call: TRBD2; clone_size: NA; cdr3_aa: CASTTGLAGGPRNEQFF; cdr3_nt: TGTGCCAGCACTACGGGACTAGCGGGGGGGCCGAGGAATGAGCAGTTCTTC
v_call: TRBV6-4; j_call: TRBJ1-2; d_call: NA; clone_size: NA; cdr3_aa: CASSDAFPGANGYTF; cdr3_nt: TGTGCCAGCAGTGACGCTTTTCCGGGGGCTAATGGCTACACCTTC
v_call: TRBV11-3; j_call: TRBJ1-3; d_call: NA; clone_size: NA; cdr3_aa: CASSWTSNSGNTIYF; cdr3_nt: TGTGCCAGCAGCTGGACTTCCAACTCTGGAAACACCATATATTTT
v_call: TRBV7-9; j_call: TRBJ2-1; d_call: TRBD2; clone_size: NA; cdr3_aa: CAGEREGSYNEQFF; cdr3_nt: TGTGCCGGGGAGCGGGAAGGGTCCTACAATGAGCAGTTCTTC
v_call: TRBV30; j_call: TRBJ2-5; d_call: NA; clone_size: NA; cdr3_aa: CAWRAGPQETQYF; cdr3_nt: TGTGCCTGGAGAGCAGGGCCCCAAGAGACCCAGTACTTC
v_call: TRBV2; j_call: TRBJ2-2; d_call: TRBD2; clone_size: few; cdr3_aa: CASNGRATTGELFF; cdr3_nt: TGTGCCAGCAACGGGAGGGCCACCACCGGGGAGCTGTTTTTT
v_call: TRBV5-1; j_call: TRBJ1-2; d_call: TRBD1; clone_size: NA; cdr3_aa: CASRGTGAGYGYTF; cdr3_nt: TGCGCCAGCAGGGGGACAGGGGCAGGTTATGGCTACACCTTC
v_call: TRBV4-2; j_call: TRBJ1-3; d_call: TRBD1; clone_size: large; cdr3_aa: CASSQDARGGSGNTIYF; cdr3_nt: TGTGCCAGCAGCCAAGATGCCAGGGGGGGCTCTGGAAACACCATATATTTT
v_call: TRBV6-5; j_call: TRBJ1-5; d_call: NA; clone_size: NA; cdr3_aa: CASREGGGNQPQHF; cdr3_nt: TGTGCCAGCAGGGAGGGAGGTGGCAATCAGCCCCAGCATTTT
v_call: TRBV7-8; j_call: TRBJ2-7; d_call: NA; clone_size: NA; cdr3_aa: CASSGGFSYEQYF; cdr3_nt: TGTGCCAGTTCTGGGGGCTTCTCCTACGAGCAGTACTTC
v_call: TRBV6-6; j_call: TRBJ2-7; d_call: NA; clone_size: few; cdr3_aa: CASSYQAEQYF; cdr3_nt: TGTGCCAGCAGTTATCAGGCCGAGCAGTACTTC
v_call: TRBV14; j_call: TRBJ2-2; d_call: NA; clone_size: NA; cdr3_aa: CASSQALGSTGELFF; cdr3_nt: TGTGCCAGCAGCCAAGCTCTCGGGAGTACCGGGGAGCTGTTTTTT
v_call: TRBV19; j_call: TRBJ1-5; d_call: NA; clone_size: NA; cdr3_aa: CASTSSFNSRRPQHF; cdr3_nt: TGTGCCAGTACCTCTTCGTTTAACAGCAGAAGGCCCCAGCATTTT
v_call: TRBV15; j_call: TRBJ1-3; d_call: NA; clone_size: NA; cdr3_aa: CATSRDSAGFGNTIYF; cdr3_nt: TGTGCCACCAGCAGAGATTCAGCGGGGTTCGGAAACACCATATATTTT
v_call: TRBV1; j_call: TRBJ2-1; d_call: NA; clone_size: NA; cdr3_aa: CTSSQPTSWTSGDGSRSNNEQFF; cdr3_nt: TGCACCAGCAGCCAACCAACCTCCTGGACTAGCGGGGATGGGTCCAGAAGTAACAATGAGCAGTTCTTC
v_call: TRBV6-5; j_call: TRBJ1-2; d_call: NA; clone_size: NA; cdr3_aa: CASSRTGSYGYTF; cdr3_nt: TGTGCCAGCAGTAGGACGGGAAGCTATGGCTACACCTTC